This TCR beta chain was sequenced in a study of blood T cell repertoires in COVID-19. Study in general: Spain, Italy and the United States supplied samples that represented acute and convalescent COVID-19. PBMCs, B-cell-depleted T cells, or T cells provided the cDNA or gDNA that made up the material.

Assay used: immunoSEQ multiplex PCR; TCRdb lists only in-frame clones, some missing. Of 150,000 to 200,000 clones listed, roughly 90% are singletons. The sequencing input was peripheral blood. The TCR originated in a man between 60 and 75 years old with active or convalescent COVID-19.

CDR3 sequence: CASSPKWTSGSSYEQYF. The CDR3 nucleotides are TGTGCCAGCAGCCCGAAATGGACTAGCGGGAGCTCCTACGAGCAGTACTTC. The chain employs TRBV7-9 and TRBJ2-7; 13 bases match TRBD2. The CDR3 is 17 amino acids. Germline-derived CDR1 and CDR2 are SEHNR and FQNEAQ (reference sequence). The trim removed 5 bases at V and 0 bases at J, leaving 7 bases unmatched.